These 17 T cell receptor beta chains were all obtained from the same sample, sequenced in a study of blood T cell repertoires in COVID-19. Libraries were prepared by immunoSEQ multiplex PCR; TCRdb keeps only in-frame clonotypes and omits some of them. The sample lists 95,000 to 100,000 clones, over 75% occurring once. Input material: peripheral blood. The receptors come from a woman aged 25 to 39 with acute or convalescent COVID-19.

The gene calls are TRBV27 and TRBJ2-3; D may be TRBD2 (6 bases). This CDR3 has 12 amino acids. From germline, CDR1 is MNHEY and CDR2 SMNVEV (reference sequence). The V gene lost 7 bases and the J gene lost 6 bases, with 11 bases spanning the gap. The chain's CDR3 is CASNRRGDTQYF. In DNA, the CDR3 is TGTGCCAGCAACCGTCGGGGGGATACGCAGTATTTT.

This clone occurred a few times. The chain carries TRBV11-2 and TRBJ2-1; 9 bases are a match to TRBD1. The CDR3 has 15 amino acids. The germline gives CDR1 SGHAT, CDR2 FQNNGV. The J segment lost 7 bases and the V segment lost 2 bases, leaving 6 bases of the junction unmatched. The CDR3 sequence is CASSLYTGGTNEQFF. CDR3 nucleotides: TGTGCCAGCAGCTTATATACAGGGGGCACGAATGAGCAGTTCTTC.

The rearrangement joins TRBV4-2 to TRBJ2-3, with 9 nucleotides matching TRBD2. Germline V gene data show CDR1 as LGHNA and CDR2 as YNFKEQ. CDR3 length: 14 residues. Trimming removed 4 bases from V and 4 bases from J; junction bases left unmatched: 3. The CDR3 loop reads CASSLGTSPDTQYF. The CDR3 region has the DNA TGTGCCAGCAGCCTGGGGACTAGCCCAGATACGCAGTATTTT.

The gene calls are TRBV2 and TRBJ1-1, with a weak D call TRBD1 (6 bases). The V gene lost 7 bases and the J gene lost 1 base, with 10 bases spanning the gap. CDR3 size: 13 residues. The germline gives CDR1 SNHLY, CDR2 FYNNEI. CDR3 protein: CASIPGENTEAFF. CDR3 nucleotides: TGTGCCAGCATTCCAGGGGAGAACACTGAAGCTTTCTTT.

The chain links TRBV27 to TRBJ1-6, with 8 bases fitting TRBD1. J was trimmed by 9 bases and V by 6 bases; bases with no gene match: 13. This CDR3 spans 16 amino acids. CDR1 and CDR2 (germline): MNHEY, SMNVEV (reference sequence). CDR3: CASSRIQGAGGSPLHF. The CDR3 nucleotides read TGTGCCAGCAGCCGCATCCAGGGGGCGGGCGGTTCACCCCTCCACTTT.

The V call is TRBV25-1, the J call TRBJ2-6; D is unresolved. V was trimmed by 4 bases and J by 0 bases, leaving 10 bases between them. The germline V gene has CDR1 MGHDK and CDR2 SYGVNS. The CDR3 is 16 residues long. The DNA of the CDR3 is TGTGCCAGCAGTGCACCTTTAGTCTCTGGGGCCAACGTCCTGACTTTC. It encodes CASSAPLVSGANVLTF. The full variable domain, with the rest looked up from reference TRBV25-1 and TRBJ2-6, is EADIYQTPRYLVIGTGKKITLECSQTMGHDKMYWYQQDPGMELHLIHYSYGVNSTEKGDLSSESTVSRIRTEHFPLTLESARPSHTSQYLCASSAPLVSGANVLTFGAGSRLTVL.

This clone showed up just a few times. The chain joins TRBV12-3 or TRBV12-4 to TRBJ1-2; TRBD1 might be the D (6 bases). The V end was cut by 6 bases, the J end by 6 bases, with 14 bases between. CDR3 size: 13 residues. The CDR3 reads CASSQGSYHGYTF. The CDR3, as DNA: TGTGCCAGCAGCCAGGGGTCCTACCATGGCTACACCTTC.

CDR3 sequence reads: CASSLQGYGEKLFF. As DNA, the CDR3 is TGTGCCAGCAGTCTTCAGGGGTACGGTGAAAAACTGTTTTTT. The chain combines TRBV25-1 with TRBJ1-4, with TRBD1 as a possible D gene (6 bases). The ends were cut back, 5 bases at V and 7 bases at J, with 14 bases in the middle. Germline V gives CDR1 MGHDK, CDR2 SYGVNS. The CDR3 has 14 residues.

Only one count was recorded for this clone. The chain carries TRBV29-1 and TRBJ2-5, with 9 bases identical to TRBD1. Germline V gene data show CDR1 as SQVTM and CDR2 as ANQGSEA. The CDR3 has 16 residues. V lost 4 bases and J lost 2; bases outside the gene matches: 11. The CDR3 loop is CSVGRTGQGIQETQYF. CDR3 coding DNA: TGCAGCGTTGGGAGGACGGGACAGGGAATTCAAGAGACCCAGTACTTC.

The chain recombines TRBV28 with TRBJ2-7; the D is unclear. The length of the CDR3 is 14 residues. Trimming shortened V by 10 bases and J by 3 bases, and 19 bases separated the two germline ends. The germline CDR1 and CDR2 sequences are MDHEN and SYDVKM. The CDR3 DNA reads as TGTGCCACCCTGCGGCAAGGCAAGGACTACGAGCAGTACTTC. It yields the protein CATLRQGKDYEQYF. Supplemented by reference TRBV28 and TRBJ2-7, the full variable domain reads DVKVTQSSRYLVKRTGEKVFLECVQDMDHENMFWYRQDPGLGLRLIYFSYDVKMKEKGDIPEGYSVSREKKERFSLILESASTNQTSMYLCATLRQGKDYEQYFGPGTRLTVT.

The V call is TRBV27, the J call TRBJ2-1, with TRBD1 matching over 7 bases. This CDR3 comprises 13 residues. The J segment lost 7 bases and the V segment lost 2 bases, leaving 2 bases of the junction unmatched. Germline V gives CDR1 MNHEY, CDR2 SMNVEV (reference sequence). CDR3 nucleotides: TGTGCCAGCAGTTTAGACAGGGATAATGAGCAGTTCTTC. Protein sequence: CASSLDRDNEQFF.

The CDR3 loop reads CASSQYTSSYEQYF. DNA for the CDR3: TGCGCCAGCAGCCAATATACCAGCTCCTACGAGCAGTACTTC. The V call is TRBV4-1, the J call TRBJ2-7; D is ambiguous. Trimming stripped 2 bases from V and 0 bases from J, with 8 bases between. Germline values: CDR1 MGHRA, CDR2 YSYEKL. The length of the CDR3 is 14 residues.

The chain has TRBV7-3 and TRBJ2-1, with TRBD2 as a possible D gene (6 bases). The CDR3 is 14 residues long. The ends were cut back, 4 bases at V and 6 bases at J, with 13 bases in the middle. Germline V lookup: CDR1 SGHTA, CDR2 FQGTGA. The DNA for the CDR3 is TGTGCCAGCAGCTCCGGCGGGGCCGGCAATGAGCAGTTCTTC. The encoded protein is CASSSGGAGNEQFF.

The rearrangement joins TRBV6-4 to TRBJ1-6; D uncertain. Trimming cost V 4 bases and J 10 bases, with 11 bases left between them. Per germline, CDR1 MRHNA and CDR2 SNTAGT. The CDR3 length is 13 residues. CDR3 protein: CASSAEFQSPLHF. In nucleotides, the CDR3 is TGTGCCAGCAGTGCGGAGTTTCAGTCACCCCTCCACTTT.

The chain employs TRBV7-9 and TRBJ2-7, with a possible D match to TRBD1 (5 bases). The CDR3 covers 13 residues. Trimming removed 5 bases from V and 0 bases from J, with 8 bases in between. Germline V gene sequence: CDR1 SEHNR, CDR2 FQNEAQ (reference sequence). CDR3 nucleotide sequence: TGTGCCAGCAGCATGGACAACTCCTACGAGCAGTACTTC. Translation: CASSMDNSYEQYF.

The chain couples TRBV10-1 to TRBJ2-1; TRBD2 matches 16 bases. Germline CDR1 WNHNN, CDR2 SYGVQD (reference sequence). V shed 2 bases, J shed 12 bases, and the junction held 4 bases outside the gene matches. This CDR3 contains 15 residues. The CDR3 nucleotides are TGCGCCAGCAGTGAGGGGACTAGCGGGGGGGCTGGGCAGTTCTTC. Translation: CASSEGTSGGAGQFF.

The chain links TRBV6-5 to TRBJ2-7; TRBD1 aligns across 7 bases. CDR1 is MNHEY, CDR2 SVGAGI, per germline. The CDR3 runs 15 residues. The V and J ends lost 6 bases and 0 bases, in that order; junction bases with no gene match: 8. The CDR3 sequence: CASRKDRPPSYEQYF. In DNA form, the CDR3 reads TGTGCCAGCAGGAAGGACAGGCCCCCCTCCTACGAGCAGTACTTC.